This T cell receptor beta chain derives from a study of cytomegalovirus exposure and HLA in healthy donors. The overall study: Genotyping of some 390 donors showed that about 79% belonged to the Caucasian-associated ancestry cluster. Study findings and constraints: The classifier reportedly diagnosed cytomegalovirus status with high specificity and sensitivity. Most TCR sequences were uncommon, yet certain public TCRs appeared in many donors.

13 Jbeta primers and 60 Vbeta primers were used for the PCR. Sequenced by immunoSEQ multiplex PCR; TCRdb stores in-frame clones only, minus some. The profile shows around 80,000 clones, 78% of them singletons. Concerning this clone: Its antigen is still unknown.

Germline V gene sequence: CDR1 SNHLY, CDR2 FYNNEI. The CDR3 is 13 residues long. Trimming shortened V by 3 bases and J by 2 bases, and 7 bases separated the two germline ends. Sequenced input: PBMCs. The receptor's source is a man aged 35-49 years in good health and CMV-seronegative. The rearrangement joins TRBV2 to TRBJ2-5; the D gene is possibly TRBD1 (5 bases). CDR3 nucleotides: TGTGCCAGCAGTGAGGCAGGGCAAGAGACCCAGTACTTC. Translated: CASSEAGQETQYF.